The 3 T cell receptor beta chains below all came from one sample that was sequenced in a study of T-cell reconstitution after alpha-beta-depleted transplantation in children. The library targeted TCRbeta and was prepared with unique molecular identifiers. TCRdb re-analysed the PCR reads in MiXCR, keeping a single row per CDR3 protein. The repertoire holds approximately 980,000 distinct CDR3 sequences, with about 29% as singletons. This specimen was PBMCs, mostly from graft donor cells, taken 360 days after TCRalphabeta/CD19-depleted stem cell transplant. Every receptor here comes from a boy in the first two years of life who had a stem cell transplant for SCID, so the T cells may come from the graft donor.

The CDR3 region has the DNA TGCGCCAGCTGCCTGGACAGGCGGTACGAGCAGTACTTC. It translates to CASCLDRRYEQYF. The chain recombines TRBV5-1 with TRBJ2-7; 7 bases are a match to TRBD1. The CDR3 contains 13 residues. J lost 4 bases, V lost 7 bases, and 8 bases had no gene match. The germline V gene has CDR1 SGHRS and CDR2 YFSETQ.

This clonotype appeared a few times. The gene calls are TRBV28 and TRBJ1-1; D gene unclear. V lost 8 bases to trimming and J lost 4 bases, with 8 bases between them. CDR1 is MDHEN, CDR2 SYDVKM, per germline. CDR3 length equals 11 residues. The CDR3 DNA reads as TGTGCCAGCCATCGGGGCACTGAAGCTTTCTTT. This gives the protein CASHRGTEAFF. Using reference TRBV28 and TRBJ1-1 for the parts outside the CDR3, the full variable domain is DVKVTQSSRYLVKRTGEKVFLECVQDMDHENMFWYRQDPGLGLRLIYFSYDVKMKEKGDIPEGYSVSREKKERFSLILESASTNQTSMYLCASHRGTEAFFGQGTRLTVV.

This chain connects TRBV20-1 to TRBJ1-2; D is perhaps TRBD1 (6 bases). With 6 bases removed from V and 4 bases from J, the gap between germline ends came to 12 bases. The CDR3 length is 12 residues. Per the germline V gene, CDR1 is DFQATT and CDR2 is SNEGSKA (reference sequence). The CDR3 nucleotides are TGCAGTGCGCTGGACAGCCCCTATGGCTACACCTTC. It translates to CSALDSPYGYTF.